This passage covers 20 T cell receptor beta chains from one sample sequenced in a study of Graves' ophthalmopathy and Graves' hyperthyroidism. RNA transcripts yielded amplified TCR beta CDR3 regions. The first round was an RT-PCR with HTBI primers, and the second round was a multiplex PCR. From the multiplex PCR reads, TCRdb called clonotypes with MiXCR, one entry per CDR3 protein. The repertoire holds about 400,000 distinct CDR3 sequences, with 15% to 17% as singletons. Sample: peripheral blood. The receptors come from a young woman with stable Graves' hyperthyroidism.

The chain couples TRBV19 to TRBJ2-7; the D gene is possibly TRBD2 (5 bases). The germline V gene has CDR1 LNHDA and CDR2 SQIVND (reference sequence). CDR3 length: 13 amino acids. Trimming removed 8 bases from V and 3 bases from J, with 14 bases in between. The CDR3 loop is CASAHGEHYEQYF. In nucleotides, the CDR3 is TGTGCCAGTGCCCATGGGGAGCACTACGAGCAGTACTTC.

This clonotype was picked up many times. One end of the junction fails to match germline, which may point to a read error. This chain links TRBV7-3 with TRBJ1-1, with D unresolved. CDR1 is SGHTA, CDR2 FQGTGA, per germline. The CDR3 is 13 residues long. The CDR3 loop reads CASRAGGNTKAFF. CDR3 in DNA: TGTGCCAGCAGAGCCGGAGGGAACACTAAAGCTTTCTTT.

This clonotype was seen ten or more times. The V and J genes are TRBV6-2 or TRBV6-3 and TRBJ1-5, with a weak D call TRBD1 (5 bases). Germline CDR1 reads MNHEY; CDR2 reads SVGEGT. This CDR3 has 18 amino acids. Trimming left V 2 bases short and J 2 bases short, with 19 bases between. CDR3 nucleotides: TGTGCCAGCAGTTACAACCCAGGGACGGCTTCGGGCAATCAGCCCCAGCATTTT. Amino acids: CASSYNPGTASGNQPQHF.

This clonotype was recorded at least ten times. The chain has TRBV6-1 and TRBJ2-7, with a tentative D call TRBD1 (6 bases). The ends were cut back, 4 bases at V and 2 bases at J, with 12 bases in the middle. The CDR3 runs to 14 residues. Germline CDR1 reads MNHNS; CDR2 reads SASEGT. CDR3 DNA sequence: TGTGCCAGCAGTGCCCGACAGGCAACCTACGAGCAGTACTTC. Protein product: CASSARQATYEQYF.

In its sample, this clonotype was seen many times. The chain employs TRBV20-1 and TRBJ1-1; D remains unclear. The CDR3 has 12 residues. Trimming took 3 bases from V and 1 from J, leaving 6 bases between them. Germline V gene sequence: CDR1 DFQATT, CDR2 SNEGSKA (reference sequence). The CDR3 DNA follows: TGCAGTGCTAGTGTTCGGAACACTGAAGCTTTCTTT. The encoded protein is CSASVRNTEAFF.

This clonotype was counted many times. V usage is TRBV19 and J usage is TRBJ1-5; a weak D match, TRBD1 (6 bases). Germline V gives CDR1 LNHDA, CDR2 SQIVND (reference sequence). Trimming left V 1 base short and J 6 bases short, with 16 bases between. The CDR3 is 16 amino acids. The CDR3 loop reads CASSIVGGPSGQPQHF. The CDR3 DNA sequence: TGTGCCAGTAGTATAGTTGGGGGGCCTTCTGGTCAGCCCCAGCATTTT.

This clonotype occurred many times. The V gene is TRBV7-2, the J gene TRBJ2-5; the D is unclear. The CDR3 consists of 15 residues. Trimming took 5 bases from V and 0 from J, leaving 13 bases between them. CDR1 is SGHTA and CDR2 is FQGNSA in the germline V gene. CDR3 nucleotide sequence: TGTGCCAGCAGCCGTACTCGTGGGTACCAAGAGACCCAGTACTTC. It specifies CASSRTRGYQETQYF. Full variable domain (rest looked up from reference TRBV7-2 and TRBJ2-5): GAGVSQSPSNKVTEKGKDVELRCDPISGHTALYWYRQSLGQGLEFLIYFQGNSAPDKSGLPSDRFSAERTGGSVSTLTIQRTQQEDSAVYLCASSRTRGYQETQYFGPGTRLLVL.

This clonotype showed up many times. The DNA of the CDR3 is TGTGCCAGCAGCCCTTGGAAGTCTCCTCGTGGCTACACCTTC. Translation gives CASSPWKSPRGYTF. V and J are TRBV12-3 or TRBV12-4 and TRBJ1-2; D is undetermined. Trimming took 6 bases from V and 7 from J, leaving 18 bases between them. The CDR3 is 14 amino acids.

This clonotype was observed many times. This chain's CDR3 is CASSSTPLASNQPQHF. As DNA, the CDR3 is TGTGCCAGCAGTTCGACCCCTCTAGCTAGCAATCAGCCCCAGCATTTT. This sequence joins TRBV6-5 and TRBJ1-5; D remains ambiguous. CDR3 length: 16 amino acids. From germline, CDR1 is MNHEY and CDR2 SVGAGI. V lost 4 bases and J lost 0, with 13 bases in between.

This clonotype was detected ten times or more. V usage is TRBV6-4 and J usage is TRBJ1-5; maybe TRBD1 (5 bases). With 4 bases removed from V and 7 bases from J, the gap between germline ends came to 17 bases. This CDR3 contains 15 residues. Germline CDR1 reads MRHNA; CDR2 reads SNTAGT. The CDR3 here is CASSALDGGGQPQHF. The CDR3 nucleotides read TGTGCCAGCAGTGCCCTGGACGGGGGTGGACAGCCCCAGCATTTT.

This clonotype was detected ten times or more. The chain employs TRBV7-2 and TRBJ2-5, with no clear D. Looked up from germline, CDR1 is SGHTA and CDR2 is FQGNSA. Between the trimmed V and J ends, which lost 3 bases and 4 bases, there was a span of 18 bases. The CDR3 is 16 amino acids. CDR3: CASSFDASPLRETQYF. CDR3 nucleotide sequence: TGTGCCAGCAGCTTTGACGCCTCCCCGTTGCGAGAGACCCAGTACTTC.

This clonotype has a count of ten or more. The chain is built from TRBV20-1 and TRBJ2-7; 8 bases are shared with TRBD1. The V segment lost 1 base and the J segment 3 bases; nucleotides outside the gene matches: 8. There are 15 residues in the CDR3. From germline, CDR1 is DFQATT and CDR2 SNEGSKA (reference sequence). The CDR3 sequence: CSARATGTGDYEQYF. The CDR3 DNA reads as TGCAGTGCTAGAGCTACCGGGACAGGAGACTACGAGCAGTACTTC.

Only one count was recorded for this clonotype. This sequence may be a read error, since a much larger clone differs from it by one base. The rearrangement links TRBV7-2 to TRBJ1-1; D gene ambiguous. Per the germline V gene, CDR1 is SGHTA and CDR2 is FQGNSA. This CDR3 is 15 amino acids long. The V end lost 5 bases, the J end lost 5 bases, and 18 bases lay between the germline ends. DNA of the CDR3: TGTGCCAGCAGCCCAGTAGCGAGAGCAAGGACTGAAGCTTTCTTT. Its protein product is CASSPVARARTEAFF.

The table lists this clonotype with a few counts. The gene calls are TRBV3-1 and TRBJ1-2, with D possibly being TRBD1 (5 bases). Germline V lookup: CDR1 LGHDT, CDR2 YNNKEL (reference sequence). The CDR3 spans 14 residues. Trimming took off 4 bases at V and 3 bases at J, with 12 bases between the two ends. The CDR3 is CASSRLQGDYGYTF. The CDR3, as DNA: TGTGCCAGCAGCCGCCTTCAGGGCGACTATGGCTACACCTTC.

As for this clonotype: Because the CDR3 is missing its conserved closing phenylalanine or tryptophan, this is likely a read error. V usage is TRBV2 and J usage is TRBJ1-5; 11 nucleotides agree with TRBD1. The CDR3 consists of 17 residues. Per the germline V gene, CDR1 is SNHLY and CDR2 is FYNNEI. Here the CDR3 reads CASTQDRGRGGNQPQHY. DNA of the CDR3: TGTGCCAGCACCCAGGACAGGGGGCGTGGTGGCAACCAGCCCCAGCATTAT.

In this sample, this clonotype turned up a few times. CDR3 sequence: CASSWDSRYSCQYF. The DNA of the CDR3 is TGCGCCAGCAGCTGGGACTCCCGGTATTCCTGTCAGTACTTC. The J gene is TRBJ2-4, the V gene TRBV5-1; possibly TRBD2 for D (6 bases). The V end lost 3 bases, the J end lost 12 bases, and 19 bases lay between the germline ends. Germline values: CDR1 SGHRS, CDR2 YFSETQ. The CDR3 is 14 residues long.

This clonotype was counted at least ten times. This sequence joins TRBV6-5 and TRBJ2-2; TRBD1 is a possible D gene (6 bases). V lost 6 bases and J 4 bases, leaving 18 bases between the germline ends. Germline V gene data show CDR1 as MNHEY and CDR2 as SVGAGI. There are 16 residues in the CDR3. CDR3 nucleotides: TGTGCCAGCAGACCCGATACAGGGATTGGCACCGGGGAGCTGTTTTTT. It is translated as CASRPDTGIGTGELFF.

J is TRBJ1-1 and V is TRBV6-1, with D hard to call. This CDR3 has 12 amino acids. CDR1 and CDR2 from the germline V gene are MNHNS and SASEGT. With 7 bases removed from V and 1 base from J, the gap between germline ends came to 7 bases. This CDR3 is CASNTPNTEAFF. The DNA of the CDR3 is TGTGCCAGCAATACACCGAACACTGAAGCTTTCTTT.

The sample holds many counts of this clonotype. V is TRBV7-6 and J is TRBJ1-1, with D unclear. Trimming left V 1 base short and J 1 base short, with 7 bases between. From germline, CDR1 is SGHVS and CDR2 FNYEAQ. The CDR3 has 14 residues. The CDR3 nucleotides read TGTGCCAGCAGCTTAGACCCAGCGAACACTGAAGCTTTCTTT. Its translation: CASSLDPANTEAFF.

This clonotype was seen at least ten times. The CDR3 spells CASSFAGLTEAFF. The DNA for the CDR3 is TGTGCCAGCAGCTTTGCAGGGCTCACTGAAGCTTTCTTT. The gene calls are TRBV5-6 and TRBJ1-1; tentatively, D is TRBD1 (5 bases). This CDR3 contains 13 residues. V lost 2 bases, J lost 4 bases, and 9 bases lay in between. CDR1 is SGHDT, CDR2 YYEEEE, per germline.